This TCR beta chain emerged from a study of CD8 T cells in ankylosing spondylitis (dated by TCRdb to about 2017). As for the study more broadly: The study profiled T cell receptor beta repertoires in healthy donors and ankylosing spondylitis patients to find disease-linked TCR variants. In total, the full study cohort was made up of roughly 100 healthy donors and about two dozen ankylosing spondylitis patients. Peripheral blood was sampled, and synovial fluid was also collected from ankylosing spondylitis patients. What the research found in general, with its limitations: Blood from ankylosing spondylitis patients appeared to be characterized by a TCR beta motif composed of under ten highly homologous amino acid variants. Some TCR beta motif variants had previously been reported in synovial fluid and blood of reactive arthritis patients, which suggested common disease-initiation mechanisms. A CD8+ phenotype was shown by the disease-linked clones, which were found at relatively low frequencies in peripheral blood. The disease-linked clones were reported as significantly enriched in matched synovial fluid samples from ankylosing spondylitis patients.

Here V drops 6 bases and J drops 4 bases, and the junction holds 11 bases not matched to any gene. According to the germline V gene (reference sequence), CDR1 reads DFQATT and CDR2 reads SNEGSKA. Measured from the cysteine to the phenylalanine, the CDR3 is 14 residues long. Just CDR3 DNA is preserved here, 42 bases in frame from base 1. The sample was run on an Illumina HiSeq 2500. Quantitative 5'-RACE with molecular barcodes was the method used to prepare the TCR beta libraries. Turning to the authors' computational methods: To identify disease-linked TCR variants, a new computational method was used, one built on a probabilistic model of VDJ rearrangement. TCRdb reprocessing: public reads trimmed at Q25 with fastp, clones called with MiXCR, in-frame beta chains kept. For every CDR3 protein sequence, its rows merge into one entry that carries the most common genes and DNA. These V and J calls rely on TCRdb rather than the paper's analysis. In this sample the table shows some 240,000 distinct CDR3 sequences, 20% to 30% of which occur a single time. Roughly 0.67% of the sample belongs to the ten largest clones.

This clonotype came up many times. Its binding antigen is unknown. Qualities for individual bases were not recorded, and no much larger clone is one base off. Sequencing was performed on blood, either unsorted or a sorted T cell fraction (not recorded which). Rearrangement joined TRBV20-1 to TRBJ2-7, with TRBD1 matching 8 junction bases. This clonotype was obtained from a male donor with ankylosing spondylitis or in good health (not recorded which). The nucleotide sequence is TGCAGTGCCTCTCGAGGCAGGGGGCGATACGAGCAGTACTTC. Its coded protein is CSASRGRGRYEQYF.